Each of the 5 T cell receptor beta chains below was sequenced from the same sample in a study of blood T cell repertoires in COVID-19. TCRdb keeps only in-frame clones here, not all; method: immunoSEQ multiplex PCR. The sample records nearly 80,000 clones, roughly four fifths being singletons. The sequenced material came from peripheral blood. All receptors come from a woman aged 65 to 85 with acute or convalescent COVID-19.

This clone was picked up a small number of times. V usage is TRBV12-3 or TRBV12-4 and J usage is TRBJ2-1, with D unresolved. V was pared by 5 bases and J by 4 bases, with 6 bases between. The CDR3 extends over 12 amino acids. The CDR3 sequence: CASSTLYNEQFF. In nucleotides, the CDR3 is TGTGCCAGCAGTACCCTATACAATGAGCAGTTCTTC.

CDR3 sequence reads: CASSLASGGNTGELFF. In nucleotides, the CDR3 is TGTGCCAGCAGCTTAGCGTCGGGAGGGAACACCGGGGAGCTGTTTTTT. The rearrangement links TRBV7-9 to TRBJ2-2, with 7 bases that match TRBD2. Germline trimming cut 0 bases from V and 1 base from J; bases unmatched to any gene: 2. Germline CDR1 and CDR2: SEHNR and FQNEAQ (reference sequence). The CDR3 spans 16 residues. Full variable domain (missing parts from reference TRBV7-9 and TRBJ2-2): DTGVSQNPRHKITKRGQNVTFRCDPISEHNRLYWYRQTLGQGPEFLTYFQNEAQLEKSRLLSDRFSAERPKGSFSTLEIQRTEQGDSAMYLCASSLASGGNTGELFFGEGSRLTVL.

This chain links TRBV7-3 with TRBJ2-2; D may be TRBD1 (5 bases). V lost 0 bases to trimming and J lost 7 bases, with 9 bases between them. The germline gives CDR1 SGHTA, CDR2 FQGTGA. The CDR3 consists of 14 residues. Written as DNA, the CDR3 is TGTGCCAGCAGCTTAACGGGGCCTAACGGGGAGCTGTTTTTT. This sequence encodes CASSLTGPNGELFF.

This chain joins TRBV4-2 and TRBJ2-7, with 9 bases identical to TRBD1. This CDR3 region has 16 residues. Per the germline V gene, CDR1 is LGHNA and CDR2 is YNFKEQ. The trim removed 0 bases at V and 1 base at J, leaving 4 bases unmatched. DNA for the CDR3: TGTGCCAGCAGCCAAGAGGAAGGACAGGGGTCCTACGAGCAGTACTTC. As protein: CASSQEEGQGSYEQYF.

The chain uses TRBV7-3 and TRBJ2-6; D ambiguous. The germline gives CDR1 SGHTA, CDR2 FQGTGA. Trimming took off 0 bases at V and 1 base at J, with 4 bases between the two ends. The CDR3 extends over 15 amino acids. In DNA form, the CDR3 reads TGTGCCAGCAGCTTAACTAGATCTGGGGCCAACGTCCTGACTTTC. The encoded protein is CASSLTRSGANVLTF.